This T cell receptor beta chain emerged from a study of shared T cell receptors in the human thymus (dated by TCRdb to about 2021). Concerning the study at large: The study examined how self-reactive, shared T-cell receptor alpha chains are generated in the human thymus.

V and J are trimmed by 4 bases and 2 bases, and the gene matches miss 9 bases of the junction. From the cysteine up to the phenylalanine, the CDR3 has a length of 17 residues. The retained sequence is limited to the CDR3, 51 bases, with the frame set at the first base. For CDR1 and CDR2, the germline V gene lists SGHDT and YYEEEE. On this clone itself: What this receptor recognizes is not known. No much larger clonotype is one base removed from it; base qualities were not supplied.

The library was generated by the immunoSEQ multiplex PCR assay. The table comes from immuneACCESS by way of TCRdb, which keeps in-frame sequences with V and J called. Part of the clones is missing from these tables; in studies checked, under half for an unresolved V gene and the rest for unknown reasons. The sample profile shows 500,000 to 550,000 clones; approximately 80% of them were found once. The leading ten clones occupy about 0.014% of the sample. The sample was also reused in another study, on human thymus T cells. The second publication reports: Immunologically healthy infants undergoing open corrective cardiac surgery for congenital heart defects in Finland were used as donors. Thymus tissue was collected as surgical resects that were removed during corrective cardiac surgery. Both the thymic and the peripheral blood repertoires appeared to show biased V and J gene segment usage. The related research found that thymic TCR repertoires overlapped highly between unrelated individuals. The study described the TCR alpha and beta repertoires in about eight infant thymus samples and four matching peripheral blood samples. The infant donors were roughly 7 to 244 days old, and the cohort included several males and two females. Thymocytes were freed from the tissue by mechanical means and kept at -70 degrees C as pellets of roughly 8.5-30 million cells. Genomic DNA was extracted from frozen cell pellets with a QIAsymphony instrument. The immunoSEQ multiplex PCR assay was used to amplify the TCRB and TCRAD loci from a standardized quantity of quality-controlled genomic DNA. The V(D)J region was spanned by amplicons of a length sufficient to cover the CDR3 and to identify V and J genes. Through the commercial immunoSEQ service, the amplicons were sequenced on an Illumina platform. Primer bias and sequencing errors were corrected as previously described, and TCRAD and TCRB were defined on the basis of the IMGT database. immunoSEQ Analyzer 3.0 and VDJTools were used for repertoire analysis, which covered basic statistics, V/J segment usage, diversity estimates, rarefaction and pairwise overlap. To estimate diversity, the Chao1, ChaoE, Efron-Thisted, Shannon and inverse Simpson indices were applied, and diversity was also estimated on datasets down-sampled to the smallest sample. For repertoire overlap, CDR3 nucleotide sequence, V gene and J gene had to match strictly, and clustering was done by Jaccard-based multidimensional scaling. On average, approximately 800,000 unique TCRB clonotypes were obtained from thymus samples, compared with roughly 89,000 from blood samples.

The TCR was taken from a boy younger than two with a congenital heart defect. Donor details come from another sample of the same person, matched by shared clones. Sequencing was done on a sample of thymocytes. The chain is encoded by TRBV5-6 joined to TRBJ2-1, with 10 bases in between that match TRBD2. The DNA is as follows: TGTGCCAGCAGCCCCGAGACTAGCGGGCCCCCCTACAATGAGCAGTTCTTC. Translation gives CASSPETSGPPYNEQFF.